This T cell receptor beta chain was found in a study of OX40 agonist ivuxolimab in advanced cancers. Study information: Partial responses occurred in three patients (one hepatocellular carcinoma, two cutaneous melanoma). Study outcomes and limitations: The study found that CD8+ T cells averaged more expanded clones than CD4+.

The method was immunoSEQ multiplex PCR; TCRdb's version includes in-frame clones alone and lacks a portion of them. The data contain tens of thousands of clones, approximately 89% of them singletons. A word on this clone: The antigen remains undetermined.

Germline CDR1 is MGHDK and CDR2 is SYGVNS. Trimming took off 3 bases at V and 9 bases at J, with 15 bases between the two ends. The CDR3 covers 14 residues. Autoimmune disease history or systemic immunosuppression barred patients. The receptor comes from an adult with an advanced solid tumor such as melanoma, head and neck, liver or kidney cancer. V is TRBV25-1 and J is TRBJ2-1, with D maybe TRBD1 (6 bases). The sequencing used CD4+ or CD8+ T cells sorted from blood, collected in a trial of the OX40 agonist ivuxolimab. The CDR3 here is CASSDGQSRGEQFF. DNA of the CDR3: TGTGCCAGCAGTGACGGACAGTCGCGAGGTGAGCAGTTCTTC.